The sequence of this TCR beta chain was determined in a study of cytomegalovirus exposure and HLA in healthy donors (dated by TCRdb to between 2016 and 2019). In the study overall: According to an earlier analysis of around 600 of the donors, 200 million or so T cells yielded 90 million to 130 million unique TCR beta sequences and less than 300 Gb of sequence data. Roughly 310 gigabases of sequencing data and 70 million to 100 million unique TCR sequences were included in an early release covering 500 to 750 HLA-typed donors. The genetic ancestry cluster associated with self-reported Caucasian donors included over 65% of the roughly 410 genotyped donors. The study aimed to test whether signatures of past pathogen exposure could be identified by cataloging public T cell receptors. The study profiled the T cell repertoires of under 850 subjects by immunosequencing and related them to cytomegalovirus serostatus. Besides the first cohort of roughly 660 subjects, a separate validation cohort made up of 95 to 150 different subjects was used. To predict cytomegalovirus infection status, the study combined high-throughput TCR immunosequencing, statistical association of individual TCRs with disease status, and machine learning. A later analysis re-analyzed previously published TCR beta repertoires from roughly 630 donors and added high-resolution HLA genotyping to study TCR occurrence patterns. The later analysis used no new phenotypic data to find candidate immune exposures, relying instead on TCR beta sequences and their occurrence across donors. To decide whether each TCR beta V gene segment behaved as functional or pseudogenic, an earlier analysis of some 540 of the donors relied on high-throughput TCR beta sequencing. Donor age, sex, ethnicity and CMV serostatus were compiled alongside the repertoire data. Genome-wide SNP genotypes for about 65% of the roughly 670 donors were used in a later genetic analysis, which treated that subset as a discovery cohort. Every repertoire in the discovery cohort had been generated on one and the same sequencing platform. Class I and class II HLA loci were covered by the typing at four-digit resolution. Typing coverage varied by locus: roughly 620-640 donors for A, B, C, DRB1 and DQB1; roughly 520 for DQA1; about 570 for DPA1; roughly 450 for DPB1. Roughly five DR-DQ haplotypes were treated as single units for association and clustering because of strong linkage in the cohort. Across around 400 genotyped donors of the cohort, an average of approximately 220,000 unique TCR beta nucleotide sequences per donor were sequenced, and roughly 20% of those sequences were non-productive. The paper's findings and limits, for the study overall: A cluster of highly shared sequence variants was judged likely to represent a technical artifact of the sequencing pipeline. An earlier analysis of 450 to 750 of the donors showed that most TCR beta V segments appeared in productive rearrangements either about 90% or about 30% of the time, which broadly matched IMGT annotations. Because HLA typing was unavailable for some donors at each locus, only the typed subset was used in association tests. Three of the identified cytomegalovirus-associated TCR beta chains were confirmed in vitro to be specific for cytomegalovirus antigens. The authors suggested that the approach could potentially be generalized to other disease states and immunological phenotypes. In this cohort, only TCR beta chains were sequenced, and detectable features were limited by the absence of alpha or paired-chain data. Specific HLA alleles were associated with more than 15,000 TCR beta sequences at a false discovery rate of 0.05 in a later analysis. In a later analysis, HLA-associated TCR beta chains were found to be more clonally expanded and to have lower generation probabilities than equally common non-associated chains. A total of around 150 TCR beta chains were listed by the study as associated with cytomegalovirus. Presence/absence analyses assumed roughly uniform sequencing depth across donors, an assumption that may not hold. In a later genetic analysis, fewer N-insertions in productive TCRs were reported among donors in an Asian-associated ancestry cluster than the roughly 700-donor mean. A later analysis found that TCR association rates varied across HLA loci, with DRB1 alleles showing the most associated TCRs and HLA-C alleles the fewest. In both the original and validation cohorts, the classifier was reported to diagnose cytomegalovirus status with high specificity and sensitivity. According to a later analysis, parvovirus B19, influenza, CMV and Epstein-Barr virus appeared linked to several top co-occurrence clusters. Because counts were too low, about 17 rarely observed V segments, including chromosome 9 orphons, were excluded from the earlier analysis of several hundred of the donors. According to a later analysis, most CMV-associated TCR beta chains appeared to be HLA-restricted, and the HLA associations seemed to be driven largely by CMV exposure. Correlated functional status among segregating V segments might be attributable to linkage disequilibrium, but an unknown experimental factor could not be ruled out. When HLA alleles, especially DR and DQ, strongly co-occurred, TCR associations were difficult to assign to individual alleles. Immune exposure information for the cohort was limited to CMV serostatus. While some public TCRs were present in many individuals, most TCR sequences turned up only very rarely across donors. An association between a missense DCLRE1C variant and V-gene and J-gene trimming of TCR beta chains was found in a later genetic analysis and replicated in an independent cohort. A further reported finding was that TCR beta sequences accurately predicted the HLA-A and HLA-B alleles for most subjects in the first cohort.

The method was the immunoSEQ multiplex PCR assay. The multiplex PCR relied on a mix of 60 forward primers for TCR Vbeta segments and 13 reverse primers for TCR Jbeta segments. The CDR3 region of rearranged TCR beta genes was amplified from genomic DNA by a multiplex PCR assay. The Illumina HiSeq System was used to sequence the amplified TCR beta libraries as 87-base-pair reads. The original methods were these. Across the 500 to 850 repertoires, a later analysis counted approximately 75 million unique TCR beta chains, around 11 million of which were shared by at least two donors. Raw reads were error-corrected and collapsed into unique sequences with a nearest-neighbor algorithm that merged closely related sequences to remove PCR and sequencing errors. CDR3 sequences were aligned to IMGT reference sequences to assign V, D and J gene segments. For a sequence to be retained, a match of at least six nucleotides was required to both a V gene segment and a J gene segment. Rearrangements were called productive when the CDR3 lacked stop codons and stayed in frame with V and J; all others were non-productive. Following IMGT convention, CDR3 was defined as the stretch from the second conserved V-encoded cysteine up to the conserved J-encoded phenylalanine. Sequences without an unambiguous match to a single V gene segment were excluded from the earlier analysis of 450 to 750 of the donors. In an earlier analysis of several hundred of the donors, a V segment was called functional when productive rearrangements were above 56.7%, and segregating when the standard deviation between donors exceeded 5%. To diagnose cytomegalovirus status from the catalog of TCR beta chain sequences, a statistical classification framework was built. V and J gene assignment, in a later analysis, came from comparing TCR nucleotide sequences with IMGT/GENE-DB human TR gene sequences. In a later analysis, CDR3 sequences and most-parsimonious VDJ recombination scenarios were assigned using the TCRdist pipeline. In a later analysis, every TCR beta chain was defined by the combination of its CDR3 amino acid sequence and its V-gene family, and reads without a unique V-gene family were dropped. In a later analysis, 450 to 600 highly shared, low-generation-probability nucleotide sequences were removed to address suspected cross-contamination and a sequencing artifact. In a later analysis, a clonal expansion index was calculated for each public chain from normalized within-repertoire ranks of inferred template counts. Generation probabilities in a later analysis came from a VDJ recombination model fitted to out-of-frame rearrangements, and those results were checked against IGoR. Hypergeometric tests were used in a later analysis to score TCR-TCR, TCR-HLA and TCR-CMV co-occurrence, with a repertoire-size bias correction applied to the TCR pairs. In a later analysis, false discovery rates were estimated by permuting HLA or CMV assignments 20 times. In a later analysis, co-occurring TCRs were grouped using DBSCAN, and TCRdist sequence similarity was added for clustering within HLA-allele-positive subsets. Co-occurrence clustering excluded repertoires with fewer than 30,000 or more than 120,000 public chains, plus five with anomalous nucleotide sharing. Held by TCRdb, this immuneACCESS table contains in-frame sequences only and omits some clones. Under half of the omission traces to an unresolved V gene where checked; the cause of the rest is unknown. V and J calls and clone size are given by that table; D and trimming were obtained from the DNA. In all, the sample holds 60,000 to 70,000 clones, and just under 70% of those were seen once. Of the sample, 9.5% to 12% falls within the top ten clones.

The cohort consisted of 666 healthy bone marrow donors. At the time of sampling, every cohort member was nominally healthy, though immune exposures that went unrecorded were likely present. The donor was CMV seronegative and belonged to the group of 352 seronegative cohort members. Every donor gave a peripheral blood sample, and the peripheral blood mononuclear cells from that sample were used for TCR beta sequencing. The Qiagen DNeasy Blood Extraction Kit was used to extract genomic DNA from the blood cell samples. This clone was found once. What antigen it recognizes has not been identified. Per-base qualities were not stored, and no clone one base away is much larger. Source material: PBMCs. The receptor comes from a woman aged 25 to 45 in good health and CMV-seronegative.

The DNA sequence reads TGTGCCACCAGCAGATGGGGACAGAGCAATCAGCCCCAGCATTTT. This gives the protein CATSRWGQSNQPQHF. This chain joins TRBV15 to TRBJ1-5, and 7 junctional nucleotides match TRBD1. V loses 2 bases at its end and J loses 1 base; junction bases beyond the gene matches: 2. The germline V gene (reference sequence) supplies CDR1 LNHNV and CDR2 YYDKDF. From the cysteine up to the phenylalanine, the CDR3 has a length of 15 residues. The DNA shown is the 45-base CDR3, in frame from base 1.